This T cell receptor (beta chain) is drawn from a study of cytomegalovirus exposure and HLA in healthy donors. 13 Jbeta primers and 60 Vbeta primers were used for the PCR. The protocol was immunoSEQ multiplex PCR, while the TCRdb copy is restricted to in-frame clones and leaves out a portion. The table includes about 200,000 clones, roughly four fifths detected once. Germline V gene sequence: CDR1 MNHEY, CDR2 SMNVEV (reference sequence). The germline V and J ends were trimmed by 0 bases and 4 bases, with 13 bases remaining between them. This CDR3 contains 16 residues. The V and J genes are TRBV27 and TRBJ2-4; TRBD2 is a possible D gene (7 bases). Sequenced input: PBMCs. This receptor was taken from a boy aged 2 to 9 in good health and CMV-seronegative. CDR3 nucleotides: TGTGCCAGCAGTTTATCACCGGGGGGCCCAAAAAACATTCAGTACTTC. Translated, it gives CASSLSPGGPKNIQYF.